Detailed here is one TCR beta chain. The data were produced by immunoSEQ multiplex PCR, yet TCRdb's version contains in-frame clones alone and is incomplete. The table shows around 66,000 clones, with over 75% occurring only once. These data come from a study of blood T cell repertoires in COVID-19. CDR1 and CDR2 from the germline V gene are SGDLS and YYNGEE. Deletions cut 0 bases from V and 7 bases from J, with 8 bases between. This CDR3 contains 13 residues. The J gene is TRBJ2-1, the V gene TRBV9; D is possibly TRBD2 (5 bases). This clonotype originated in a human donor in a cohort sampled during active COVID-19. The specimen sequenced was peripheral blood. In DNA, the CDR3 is TGTGCCAGCAGCGTAGGACTAATAAATGAGCAGTTCTTC. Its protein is CASSVGLINEQFF.